This T cell receptor beta chain is from a study of blood T cell repertoires in COVID-19 (dated by TCRdb to the early 2020s). Some background on the complete study: Collaborator samples came from the United States, Italy and Spain and covered acute and convalescent phases of COVID-19. The repertoires were made available in a free public database intended to serve as a resource for research on the immune response to SARS-CoV-2. Where HLA class I and class II types were available, the types were taken from metadata supplied by the sample provider, not from assay-based typing. The samples were drawn from two sources: the first 160 participants of the ongoing ImmuneRACE study, and about 1,300 subjects contributed by 6 global collaborators. The dataset comprised deeply sampled blood TCRbeta repertoires from subjects exposed to, actively infected with, or recovered from COVID-19. Sample metadata almost always included a de-identified subject ID, COVID-19 status, age in years and sex. The material from the prospective study consisted of cDNA or gDNA derived from T cells, B-cell-depleted T cells, or PBMCs.

The study at large found these results: The quantity of clinical and demographic metadata differed by source and by participant and was supplied without curation.

TCRbeta CDR3 regions were amplified from genomic DNA by means of the immunoSEQ Assay, a bias-controlled multiplex PCR. As for the authors' bioinformatics: The number of nucleated cells in each sample was estimated from the amplification of reference gene primers within the assay. Sequence reads were collapsed and filtered to measure the absolute abundance of every unique TCRbeta CDR3 rearrangement. For each sample, productive Simpson clonality was calculated as the square root of Simpson's diversity index over productive rearrangements. This is the immuneACCESS table as TCRdb keeps it, with only in-frame sequences that have V and J called. A part of the clones is gone; compared with another copy, unresolved V genes explain less than half, and the rest is unexplained. The DNA was the basis for D and trimming; V, J and clone size are from that table. Across this sample there are 200,000 to 250,000 clones, with about 80% seen only once. The ten top clones hold 1.8% of the sample.

About this clone itself: No antigen is known for it. The sample holds no much larger clone one base away, and base qualities are not on file.

Enrolling through a virtual design, the prospective study's participants ranged in age from roughly 18 to 95 years and lived across roughly 23 United States geographic areas. Cohort assignment in the prospective study relied on participant-reported clinical history from a screening survey and a study questionnaire. Recovered participants in ImmuneRACE Cohort 3 were defined as having two consecutive negative NP/OP PCR tests, clearance from a healthcare professional, or resolution of symptoms. In the prospective study, mobile phlebotomists collected whole blood, serum and a nasopharyngeal or oropharyngeal swab from each participant. Participants in the prospective study had the option to provide additional blood draws and questionnaires over a 2-month period. Before DNA extraction, blood samples from the prospective study were shipped at room temperature or frozen. Sequencing was done on a sample of PBMCs or T cells enriched from blood (not recorded which). This TCR was sampled from a man between 60 and 70 years old who had recovered from COVID-19.

In nucleotides, the sequence is TGTGCCAGCAATCGAATCTACGGGGACTATGGCTACACCTTC. Its protein reads: CASNRIYGDYGYTF. The rearranged segments are TRBV6-5 and TRBJ1-2; the D gene is unclear. Its CDR3 holds 14 amino acids, cysteine through phenylalanine. This entry keeps only the CDR3 DNA: 42 bases, framed from base 1. V is cut by 7 bases and J by 3 bases, and the space between the germline ends is 15 bases. CDR1 and CDR2, looked up from the germline V gene, are MNHEY and SVGAGI.